The TCR beta chain under discussion was sequenced for a study of cytomegalovirus exposure and HLA in healthy donors. The germline gives CDR1 SEHNR, CDR2 FQNEAQ (reference sequence). The CDR3 consists of 16 residues. Trimming took 5 bases from V and 8 from J; bases not matched to a gene: 11. Details on this clone: Antigen: not known.

Findings of the study overall: Differences between HLA loci emerged in a later analysis of TCR association rates, with DRB1 most and HLA-C fewest.

PCR amplification relied on 60 Vbeta primers (plus 13 Jbeta primers). Sequenced by immunoSEQ multiplex PCR; TCRdb stores in-frame clones only, minus some. The sample lists 200,000 or so clones, around 75% occurring once. The clonotype was recovered from a woman in her thirties in good health and CMV-seropositive. Sequenced material: PBMCs. This chain joins TRBV7-9 and TRBJ1-6; 8 bases map to TRBD1. The CDR3 protein is CASSPLHGQGHSPLHF. The DNA for the CDR3 is TGTGCCAGCAGCCCCCTGCACGGACAGGGACATTCACCCCTCCACTTT.